This entry lists 29 T cell receptor beta chains sequenced from one sample in a study of cytomegalovirus exposure and HLA in healthy donors (dated by TCRdb to the late 2010s). Library preparation used the immunoSEQ multiplex PCR assay. For the multiplex PCR, a mixture combining 60 forward primers for TCR Vbeta segments and 13 reverse primers for TCR Jbeta segments was used. TCRdb limited this immuneACCESS table to in-frame rearrangements with V and J called. A share of clones is missing; checked studies link under half to unresolved V genes, and the rest is unexplained. This sample holds fewer than 150,000 clones; around 76% were observed only once. The top ten hold over 2.5% of the sample. Sequencing was carried out using PBMCs. These receptors all stem from a male donor in good health and CMV-seronegative.

J is TRBJ2-5 and V is TRBV6-6, with D unclear. CDR1 and CDR2 (germline): MNHNY, SVGAGI (reference sequence). The ends were cut back, 7 bases at V and 0 bases at J, with 6 bases in the middle. The CDR3 has 12 residues. CDR3 sequence reads: CASTVNQETQYF. The CDR3 DNA follows: TGTGCCAGCACGGTGAACCAAGAGACCCAGTACTTC.

This clone was detected only a few times. This sequence joins TRBV4-1 and TRBJ1-4; 7 bases align to TRBD1. J lost 5 bases, V lost 4 bases, and 13 bases had no gene match. The CDR3 length is 17 residues. CDR1 and CDR2 from the germline V gene are MGHRA and YSYEKL. This CDR3 is CASSLETWGTENEKLFF. The CDR3 DNA follows: TGCGCCAGCAGCCTCGAAACGTGGGGGACAGAGAATGAAAAACTGTTTTTT.

This chain joins TRBV5-1 and TRBJ2-7; D gene unclear. The V and J ends lost 4 bases and 7 bases respectively, with 9 bases between them. Germline-derived CDR1 and CDR2 are SGHRS and YFSETQ. The CDR3 is 11 residues long. As DNA, the CDR3 is TGCGCCAGCAGCCAAAACACAGAGCAGTACTTC. This sequence encodes CASSQNTEQYF. Complete variable domain (other parts from reference TRBV5-1 and TRBJ2-7): KAGVTQTPRYLIKTRGQQVTLSCSPISGHRSVSWYQQTPGQGLQFLFEYFSETQRNKGNFPGRFSGRQFSNSRSEMNVSTLELGDSALYLCASSQNTEQYFGPGTRLTVT.

The chain carries TRBV10-3 and TRBJ1-4; TRBD1 matches at 7 bases. Germline loops: CDR1 ENHRY, CDR2 SYGVKD. This CDR3 spans 14 amino acids. After removal of 0 bases from V and 7 bases from J, the junction contained 2 bases not matched to a gene. The CDR3, as DNA: TGTGCCATCAGTGAGTCGGGGACAGCTGAAAAACTGTTTTTT. This gives the protein CAISESGTAEKLFF.

This chain connects TRBV13 to TRBJ2-3; tentative D call: TRBD2 (5 bases). The CDR3 length is 14 residues. V lost 4 bases and J 0 bases, leaving 8 bases between the germline ends. Per the germline V gene, CDR1 is PRHDT and CDR2 is FYEKMQ (reference sequence). The CDR3 coding sequence is TGTGCCAGCAGCTCTCGGGATAGCACAGATACGCAGTATTTT. Amino acids: CASSSRDSTDTQYF.

The V gene is TRBV5-1, the J gene TRBJ1-4, with unresolved D. V lost 3 bases and J 7 bases, leaving 13 bases between the germline ends. Germline V gene lookup returns CDR1 SGHRS and CDR2 YFSETQ. The CDR3 extends over 14 amino acids. Here the CDR3 reads CASSSGVLGEKLFF. In DNA form, the CDR3 reads TGCGCCAGCAGCTCGGGAGTCCTGGGTGAAAAACTGTTTTTT.

The chain recombines TRBV28 with TRBJ2-7; 11 bases fit TRBD2. The V and J ends lost 6 bases and 5 bases, in that order; junction bases with no gene match: 18. This CDR3 is 18 amino acids long. Germline assignment: CDR1 MDHEN and CDR2 SYDVKM. CDR3 nucleotides: TGTGCCAGCAGACATACTTTACTAGCGGGAGCGGTCAAGGACGAGCAGTACTTC. This sequence encodes CASRHTLLAGAVKDEQYF.

The chain couples TRBV7-8 to TRBJ1-1; no clear D gene. Germline V lookup: CDR1 SGHVS, CDR2 FQNEAQ. V was trimmed by 1 base and J by 0 bases, leaving 9 bases between them. This CDR3 contains 15 residues. DNA for the CDR3: TGTGCCAGCAGCTTAGTGGTCGGGATGAACACTGAAGCTTTCTTT. It specifies CASSLVVGMNTEAFF.

The V call is TRBV5-4, the J call TRBJ2-2; no clear D gene. V was trimmed by 4 bases and J by 1 base, leaving 8 bases between them. This CDR3 spans 14 amino acids. In germline, CDR1 is SGHNT, CDR2 YYREEE (reference sequence). The CDR3 protein is CASSGRENTGELFF. The CDR3 nucleotides read TGTGCCAGCAGCGGTCGAGAGAACACCGGGGAGCTGTTTTTT.

This clone was found once. This chain uses TRBV5-1 with TRBJ2-1; 9 bases line up with TRBD2. The CDR3 totals 15 residues. V was clipped by 4 bases and J by 3 bases; unmatched bases: 5. In germline, CDR1 is SGHRS, CDR2 YFSETQ. The CDR3 nucleotides read TGCGCCAGCAGCCAAGCGGGGGGACGCTACAATGAGCAGTTCTTC. This encodes CASSQAGGRYNEQFF.

The gene calls are TRBV5-1 and TRBJ2-1; the match to TRBD2 covers 8 bases. CDR1 is SGHRS and CDR2 is YFSETQ in the germline V gene. The CDR3 spans 14 residues. The junction had 7 bases not matched to a gene; V was cut back by 6 bases and J by 5 bases. CDR3 nucleotides: TGCGCCAGCACCCTTAGCGGGGTAAACAATGAGCAGTTCTTC. This codes for CASTLSGVNNEQFF.

The rearrangement joins TRBV30 to TRBJ1-2; D is possibly TRBD1 (5 bases). Germline V gene sequence: CDR1 GTSNPN, CDR2 SVGIG (reference sequence). The V end was cut by 4 bases, the J end by 3 bases, with 18 bases between. The CDR3 runs to 15 residues. The CDR3 region has the DNA TGTGCCTGGATAATTCGGGTAGGGGAGGACTATGGCTACACCTTC. This translates into CAWIIRVGEDYGYTF. Full variable domain (remainder filled in from reference TRBV30 and TRBJ1-2): SQTIHQWPATLVQPVGSPLSLECTVEGTSNPNLYWYRQAAGRGLQLLFYSVGIGQISSEVPQNLSASRPQDRQFILSSKKLLLSDSGFYLCAWIIRVGEDYGYTFGSGTRLTVV.

The chain recombines TRBV18 with TRBJ2-7, with TRBD1 matching over 8 bases. CDR1 KGHSH and CDR2 LQKENI come from the germline V gene. With V trimmed by 4 bases and J by 3 bases, 2 bases remained unmatched. The CDR3 is made up of 13 amino acids. The CDR3 region has the DNA TGTGCCAGCTCACGACAGGGGAACTACGAGCAGTACTTC. It is translated as CASSRQGNYEQYF.

The chain couples TRBV7-8 to TRBJ1-2; D is unclear. The V gene's germline CDR1 is SGHVS and CDR2 FQNEAQ. Trimming left V 2 bases short and J 7 bases short, with 14 bases between. This CDR3 has 14 amino acids. The CDR3 here is CASSLSEQSRGYTF. DNA of the CDR3: TGTGCCAGCAGCTTATCGGAACAGTCCCGTGGCTACACCTTC.

About this clone itself: The sample has other DNA sequences that encode this CDR3 too. The chain combines TRBV27 with TRBJ2-1; TRBD1 aligns across 8 bases. The V and J ends lost 4 bases and 4 bases, in that order; junction bases with no gene match: 3. There are 14 residues in the CDR3. Germline V gene data show CDR1 as MNHEY and CDR2 as SMNVEV (reference sequence). The CDR3 sequence: CASSSRTGYNEQFF. As DNA, the CDR3 is TGTGCCAGCAGTTCCCGGACAGGGTACAATGAGCAGTTCTTC.

The V call is TRBV28, the J call TRBJ1-2; the D gene is possibly TRBD1 (6 bases). The germline V and J ends were trimmed by 6 bases and 2 bases, with 13 bases remaining between them. Per germline, CDR1 MDHEN and CDR2 SYDVKM. The CDR3 has 14 residues. The CDR3 sequence is CASSLWTANYGYTF. CDR3 coding DNA: TGTGCCAGCAGCCTCTGGACAGCCAACTATGGCTACACCTTC.

The V call is TRBV5-1, the J call TRBJ1-4, with 9 bases lining up with TRBD1. The V gene's germline CDR1 is SGHRS and CDR2 YFSETQ. This CDR3 spans 17 amino acids. Trimming cost V 3 bases and J 7 bases; bases outside gene matches: 13. CDR3 DNA sequence: TGCGCCAGCAGCTCGGGACAGGGAACGGGGGCAGCTGAAAAACTGTTTTTT. Encoded protein: CASSSGQGTGAAEKLFF. The full variable domain, completed using reference TRBV5-1 and TRBJ1-4, is KAGVTQTPRYLIKTRGQQVTLSCSPISGHRSVSWYQQTPGQGLQFLFEYFSETQRNKGNFPGRFSGRQFSNSRSEMNVSTLELGDSALYLCASSSGQGTGAAEKLFFGSGTQLSVL.

V gene TRBV19 combines with J gene TRBJ1-5; 9 bases line up with TRBD1. Germline V gene data show CDR1 as LNHDA and CDR2 as SQIVND (reference sequence). After removal of 7 bases from V and 2 bases from J, the junction contained 6 bases not matched to a gene. The CDR3 contains 15 residues. The CDR3 DNA sequence: TGTGCCAGTATCAGACAGGGGGACGGCAATCAGCCCCAGCATTTT. Translation: CASIRQGDGNQPQHF.

The rearrangement uses TRBV5-6 and TRBJ1-1, with D possibly being TRBD1 (6 bases). Trimming shortened V by 6 bases and J by 0 bases, and 18 bases separated the two germline ends. Germline assignment: CDR1 SGHDT and CDR2 YYEEEE. The CDR3 extends over 16 amino acids. The CDR3 here is CASIYWTDSMNTEAFF. In nucleotides, the CDR3 is TGTGCCAGCATCTACTGGACAGACTCCATGAACACTGAAGCTTTCTTT.

The CDR3 spells CASSQSGQSQETQYF. CDR3 in DNA: TGTGCCAGCAGCCAATCGGGACAGAGCCAAGAGACCCAGTACTTC. The chain joins TRBV7-2 to TRBJ2-5; 7 bases are shared with TRBD1. This CDR3 has 15 residues. V gave up 5 bases and J gave up 1 base; unmatched junction bases: 7. Germline V gene lookup returns CDR1 SGHTA and CDR2 FQGNSA.

The CDR3 coding sequence is TGTGCCAGCAGCGTCTCCATTCCCAGCTCTGGAAACACCATATATTTT. It codes for CASSVSIPSSGNTIYF. The chain recombines TRBV9 with TRBJ1-3; D is uncertain. The CDR3 totals 16 residues. CDR1 and CDR2 from the germline V gene are SGDLS and YYNGEE. Between the trimmed V and J ends, which lost 2 bases and 0 bases, there was a span of 12 bases.

The chain links TRBV7-3 to TRBJ2-1; D not resolved. Between the trimmed V and J ends, which lost 1 base and 7 bases, there was a span of 11 bases. CDR1 is SGHTA, CDR2 FQGTGA, per germline. The CDR3 extends over 14 amino acids. The CDR3 bases are TGTGCCAGCAGCTTAAACAATTATGAAAATGAGCAGTTCTTC. Amino acids: CASSLNNYENEQFF.

This chain links TRBV5-1 with TRBJ2-3; weak D call: TRBD2 (5 bases). The ends were cut back, 1 base at V and 4 bases at J, with 10 bases in the middle. CDR3 size: 14 residues. The germline V gene encodes CDR1 SGHRS and CDR2 YFSETQ. The CDR3 coding sequence is TGCGCCAGCAGCTTGCAAAGGACTTCAGATACGCAGTATTTT. Translating gives CASSLQRTSDTQYF.

The sample holds one count of this clone. One end of the junction does not line up with germline, which may come from a read error. The rearrangement links TRBV7-7 to TRBJ2-2; 8 nucleotides agree with TRBD2. Germline CDR1 is SSHAT and CDR2 is FNYEAQ (reference sequence). The CDR3 has 15 residues. The CDR3 DNA reads as TGTGCTAGCAGCTTAGCGGGGCTTAACACCGGGGAGCTGTTTTTT. It is translated as CASSLAGLNTGELFF.

This chain links TRBV5-6 with TRBJ2-5; TRBD2 aligns across 8 bases. The junction had 6 bases not matched to a gene; V was cut back by 1 base and J by 4 bases. The V gene's germline CDR1 is SGHDT and CDR2 YYEEEE. There are 15 residues in the CDR3. The CDR3 loop is CASSLRSGVRETQYF. In DNA, the CDR3 is TGTGCCAGCAGCTTGCGTAGCGGGGTTAGAGAGACCCAGTACTTC.

This clone was seen only a few times. This chain uses TRBV19 with TRBJ1-2; weak D call: TRBD1 (6 bases). The CDR3 extends over 16 amino acids. Trimming cost V 4 bases and J 7 bases, with 22 bases left between them. Germline V lookup: CDR1 LNHDA, CDR2 SQIVND (reference sequence). CDR3 protein: CASSTPGPGVNGGYTF. The DNA of the CDR3 is TGTGCCAGTAGTACTCCGGGTCCAGGGGTGAATGGTGGCTACACCTTC.

The chain joins TRBV5-4 to TRBJ2-1; 7 nucleotides align to TRBD1. The germline V gene encodes CDR1 SGHNT and CDR2 YYREEE (reference sequence). This CDR3 has 13 amino acids. V lost 4 bases to trimming and J lost 4 bases; unmatched junction nucleotides: 2. The CDR3 sequence is CASSTTGYNEQFF. CDR3 coding DNA: TGTGCCAGCAGCACGACAGGGTACAATGAGCAGTTCTTC.

The rearrangement links TRBV5-6 to TRBJ2-7, with D maybe TRBD1 (6 bases). V lost 4 bases and J 6 bases, leaving 20 bases between the germline ends. CDR3 length: 15 amino acids. Germline V gene data show CDR1 as SGHDT and CDR2 as YYEEEE. CDR3 in amino acids: CASSRGSGLTIEQYF. The DNA for the CDR3 is TGTGCCAGCAGCAGGGGGTCTGGACTGACTATCGAGCAGTACTTC.

The chain is built from TRBV6-1 and TRBJ2-4; 8 bases match TRBD2. Germline loops: CDR1 MNHNS, CDR2 SASEGT. The CDR3 is made up of 15 amino acids. V trimming: 4 bases; J trimming: 2 bases; junction bases outside the gene matches: 4. The CDR3 loop is CASSVRGGSKNIQYF. CDR3 in DNA: TGTGCCAGCAGTGTCCGGGGGGGCTCCAAAAACATTCAGTACTTC.